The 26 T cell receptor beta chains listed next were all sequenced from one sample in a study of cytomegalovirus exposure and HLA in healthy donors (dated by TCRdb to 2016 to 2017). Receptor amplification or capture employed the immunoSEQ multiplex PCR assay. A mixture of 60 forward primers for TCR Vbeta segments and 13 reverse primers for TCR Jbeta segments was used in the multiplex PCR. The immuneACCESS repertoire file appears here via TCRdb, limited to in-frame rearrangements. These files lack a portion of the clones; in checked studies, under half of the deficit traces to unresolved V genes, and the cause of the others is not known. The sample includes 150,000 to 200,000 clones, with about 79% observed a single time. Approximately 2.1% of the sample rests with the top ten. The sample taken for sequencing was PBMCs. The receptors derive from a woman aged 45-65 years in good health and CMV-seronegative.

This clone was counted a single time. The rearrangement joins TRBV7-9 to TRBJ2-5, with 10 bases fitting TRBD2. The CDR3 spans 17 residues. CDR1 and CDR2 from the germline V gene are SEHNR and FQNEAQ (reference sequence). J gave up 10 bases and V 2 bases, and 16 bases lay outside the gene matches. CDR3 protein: CASSLMGVSGGDGDQYF. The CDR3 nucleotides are TGTGCCAGCAGCTTAATGGGCGTCAGCGGGGGGGATGGAGACCAGTACTTC. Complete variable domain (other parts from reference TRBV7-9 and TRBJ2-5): DTGVSQNPRHKITKRGQNVTFRCDPISEHNRLYWYRQTLGQGPEFLTYFQNEAQLEKSRLLSDRFSAERPKGSFSTLEIQRTEQGDSAMYLCASSLMGVSGGDGDQYFGPGTRLLVL.

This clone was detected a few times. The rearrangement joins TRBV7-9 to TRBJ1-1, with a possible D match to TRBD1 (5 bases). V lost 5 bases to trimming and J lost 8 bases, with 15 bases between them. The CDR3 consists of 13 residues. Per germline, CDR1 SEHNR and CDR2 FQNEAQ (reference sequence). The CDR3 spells CASSPRGGAEAFF. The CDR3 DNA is TGTGCCAGCAGCCCGAGGGGAGGGGCCGAAGCTTTCTTT.

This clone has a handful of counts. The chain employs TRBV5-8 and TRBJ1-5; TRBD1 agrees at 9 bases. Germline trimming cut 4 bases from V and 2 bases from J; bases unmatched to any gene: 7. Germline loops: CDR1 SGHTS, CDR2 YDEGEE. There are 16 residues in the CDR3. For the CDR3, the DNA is TGTGCCAGCAGCCTCCATCGGACAGGGGGCAATCAGCCCCAGCATTTT. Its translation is CASSLHRTGGNQPQHF.

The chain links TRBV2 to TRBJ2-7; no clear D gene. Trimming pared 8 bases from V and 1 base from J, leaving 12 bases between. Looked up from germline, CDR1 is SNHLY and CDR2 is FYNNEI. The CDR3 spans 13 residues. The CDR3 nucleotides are TGTGCCAGCGGCCCCGACATGTCCTACGAGCAGTACTTC. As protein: CASGPDMSYEQYF. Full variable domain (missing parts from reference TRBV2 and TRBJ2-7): EPEVTQTPSHQVTQMGQEVILRCVPISNHLYFYWYRQILGQKVEFLVSFYNNEISEKSEIFDDQFSVERPDGSNFTLKIRSTKLEDSAMYFCASGPDMSYEQYFGPGTRLTVT.

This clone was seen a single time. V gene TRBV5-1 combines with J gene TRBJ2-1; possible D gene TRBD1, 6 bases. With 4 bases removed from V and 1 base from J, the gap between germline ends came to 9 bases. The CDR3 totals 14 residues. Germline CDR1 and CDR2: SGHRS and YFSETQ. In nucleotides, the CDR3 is TGCGCCAGCAGCCCAGGACAGTCCTACAATGAGCAGTTCTTC. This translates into CASSPGQSYNEQFF.

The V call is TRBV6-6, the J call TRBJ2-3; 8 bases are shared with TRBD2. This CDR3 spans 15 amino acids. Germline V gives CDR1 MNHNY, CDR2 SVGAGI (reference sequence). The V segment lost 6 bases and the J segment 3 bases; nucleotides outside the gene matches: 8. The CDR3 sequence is CASSPRGGVTDTQYF. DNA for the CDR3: TGTGCCAGCAGCCCACGGGGGGGCGTGACAGATACGCAGTATTTT.

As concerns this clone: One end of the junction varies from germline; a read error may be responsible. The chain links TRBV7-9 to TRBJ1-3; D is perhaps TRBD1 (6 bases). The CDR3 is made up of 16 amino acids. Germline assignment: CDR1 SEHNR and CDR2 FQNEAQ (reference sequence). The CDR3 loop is CSSSPPQGRSGNTIYF. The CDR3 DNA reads TGTTCCAGCAGCCCCCCCCAGGGGCGCTCTGGAAACACCATATATTTT.

CDR3 sequence: CASSQLAGGPYEQYF. As DNA, the CDR3 is TGTGCCAGCAGCCAACTAGCGGGGGGGCCTTACGAGCAGTACTTC. V gene TRBV7-8 combines with J gene TRBJ2-7, with 13 bases fitting TRBD2. Germline V lookup: CDR1 SGHVS, CDR2 FQNEAQ. The CDR3 spans 15 residues. V dropped 5 bases and J dropped 4; count of bases not matched to a gene: 5. The whole variable domain, remainder taken from reference TRBV7-8 and TRBJ2-7, is GAGVSQSPRYKVAKRGQDVALRCDPISGHVSLFWYQQALGQGPEFLTYFQNEAQLDKSGLPSDRFFAERPEGSVSTLKIQRTQQEDSAVYLCASSQLAGGPYEQYFGPGTRLTVT.

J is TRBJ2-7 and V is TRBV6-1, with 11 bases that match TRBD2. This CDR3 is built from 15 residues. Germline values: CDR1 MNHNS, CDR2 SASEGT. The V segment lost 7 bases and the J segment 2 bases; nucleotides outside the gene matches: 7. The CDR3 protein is CASNSKTSGAYEQYF. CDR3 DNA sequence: TGTGCCAGCAACTCTAAGACTAGCGGGGCCTACGAGCAGTACTTC.

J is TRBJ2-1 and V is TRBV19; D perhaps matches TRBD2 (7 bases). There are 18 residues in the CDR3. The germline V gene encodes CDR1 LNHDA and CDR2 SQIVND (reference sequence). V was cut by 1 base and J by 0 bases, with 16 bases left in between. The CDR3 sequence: CASSIVRGPVSSYNEQFF. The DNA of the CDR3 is TGTGCCAGTAGTATAGTGCGGGGGCCCGTGAGCTCCTACAATGAGCAGTTCTTC.

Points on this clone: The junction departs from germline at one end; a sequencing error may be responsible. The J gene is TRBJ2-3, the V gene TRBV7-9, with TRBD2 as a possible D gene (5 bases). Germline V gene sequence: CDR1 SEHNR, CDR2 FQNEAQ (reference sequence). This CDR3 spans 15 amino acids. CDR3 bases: TGTTCCAGCAGCTTCGTGTCGGGGAGCACAGATACGCAGTATTTT. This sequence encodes CSSSFVSGSTDTQYF.

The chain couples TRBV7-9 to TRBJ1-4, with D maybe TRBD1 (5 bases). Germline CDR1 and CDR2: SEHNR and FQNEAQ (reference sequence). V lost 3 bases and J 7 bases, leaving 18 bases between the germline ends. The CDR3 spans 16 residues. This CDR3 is CASSLGSDSRGEKLFF. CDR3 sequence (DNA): TGTGCCAGCAGCTTGGGGTCTGACTCAAGGGGTGAAAAACTGTTTTTT.

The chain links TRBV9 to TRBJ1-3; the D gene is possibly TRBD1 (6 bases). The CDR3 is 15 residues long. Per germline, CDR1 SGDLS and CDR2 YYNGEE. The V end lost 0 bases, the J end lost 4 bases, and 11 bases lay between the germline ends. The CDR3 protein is CASSVVGAQGNTIYF. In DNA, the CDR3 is TGTGCCAGCAGCGTAGTGGGGGCGCAAGGAAACACCATATATTTT.

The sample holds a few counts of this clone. The DNA of the CDR3 is TGTGCCACCGGCGGGTCCCCCAAACTCTCCTATAATTCACCCCTCCACTTT. Its protein is CATGGSPKLSYNSPLHF. The chain is built from TRBV27 and TRBJ1-6; D gene uncertain. The CDR3 has 17 residues. Deletions cut 10 bases from V and 0 bases from J, with 19 bases between. Germline loops: CDR1 MNHEY, CDR2 SMNVEV (reference sequence).

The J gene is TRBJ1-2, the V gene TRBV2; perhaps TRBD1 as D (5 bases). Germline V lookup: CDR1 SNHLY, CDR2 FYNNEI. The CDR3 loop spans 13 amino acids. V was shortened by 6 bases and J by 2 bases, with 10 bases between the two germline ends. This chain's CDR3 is CASRQTANYGYTF. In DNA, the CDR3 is TGTGCCAGCAGGCAGACAGCGAACTATGGCTACACCTTC.

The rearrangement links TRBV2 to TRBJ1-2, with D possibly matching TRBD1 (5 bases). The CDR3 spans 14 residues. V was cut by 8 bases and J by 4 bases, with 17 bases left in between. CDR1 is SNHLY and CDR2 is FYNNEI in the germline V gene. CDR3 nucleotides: TGTGCCAGCCGGTCAGACAGTCCCATCTATGGCTACACCTTC. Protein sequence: CASRSDSPIYGYTF.

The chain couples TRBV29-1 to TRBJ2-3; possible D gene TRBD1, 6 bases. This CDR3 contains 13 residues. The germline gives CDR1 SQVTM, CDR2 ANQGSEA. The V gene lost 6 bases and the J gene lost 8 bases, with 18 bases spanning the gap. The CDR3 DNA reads TGCAGCGTGGGCCGAGAACTAGGGGGTACGCAGTATTTT. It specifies CSVGRELGGTQYF.

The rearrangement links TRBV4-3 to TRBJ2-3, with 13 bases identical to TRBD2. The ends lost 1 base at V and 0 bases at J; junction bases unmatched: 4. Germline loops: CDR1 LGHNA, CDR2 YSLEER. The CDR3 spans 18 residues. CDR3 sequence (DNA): TGCGCCAGCAGCCAAGGACTAGCGGGGGGCGTTAGCACAGATACGCAGTATTTT. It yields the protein CASSQGLAGGVSTDTQYF.

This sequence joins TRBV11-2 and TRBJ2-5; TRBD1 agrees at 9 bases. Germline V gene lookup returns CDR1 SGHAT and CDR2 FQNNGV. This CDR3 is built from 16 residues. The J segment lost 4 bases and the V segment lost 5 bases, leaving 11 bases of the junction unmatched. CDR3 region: CASSVSGTGWRETQYF. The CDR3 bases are TGTGCCAGCAGCGTCTCCGGGACAGGGTGGAGAGAGACCCAGTACTTC.

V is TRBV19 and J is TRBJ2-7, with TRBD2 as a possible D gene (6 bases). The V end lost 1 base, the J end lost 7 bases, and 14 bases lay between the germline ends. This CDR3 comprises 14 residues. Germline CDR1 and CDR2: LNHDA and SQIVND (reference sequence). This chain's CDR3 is CASSIGPGRKEQYF. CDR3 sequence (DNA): TGTGCCAGTAGTATAGGCCCAGGGAGGAAGGAGCAGTACTTC.

CDR3 coding DNA: TGTGCCAGCAGTTCCGCTACGCCGGGGTATAATTCACCCCTCCACTTT. Protein: CASSSATPGYNSPLHF. The chain is built from TRBV28 and TRBJ1-6; D not certain. This CDR3 has 16 residues. The V and J ends lost 4 bases and 4 bases respectively, with 14 bases between them. Germline values: CDR1 MDHEN, CDR2 SYDVKM.

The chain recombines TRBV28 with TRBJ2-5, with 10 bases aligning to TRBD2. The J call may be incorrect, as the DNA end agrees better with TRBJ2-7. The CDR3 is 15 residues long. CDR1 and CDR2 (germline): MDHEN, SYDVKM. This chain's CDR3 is CASSLGGTSVYEQYF. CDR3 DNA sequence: TGTGCCAGCAGTTTAGGAGGGACTAGCGTCTACGAGCAGTACTTC.

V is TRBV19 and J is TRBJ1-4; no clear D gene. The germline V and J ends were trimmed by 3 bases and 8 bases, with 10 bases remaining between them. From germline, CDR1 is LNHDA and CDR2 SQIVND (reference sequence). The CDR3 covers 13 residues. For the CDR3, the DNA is TGTGCCAGTAGTATCTCCGGGAGGGAAAAACTGTTTTTT. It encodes CASSISGREKLFF. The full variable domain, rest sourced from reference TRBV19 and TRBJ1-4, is DGGITQSPKYLFRKEGQNVTLSCEQNLNHDAMYWYRQDPGQGLRLIYYSQIVNDFQKGDIAEGYSVSREKKESFPLTVTSAQKNPTAFYLCASSISGREKLFFGSGTQLSVL.

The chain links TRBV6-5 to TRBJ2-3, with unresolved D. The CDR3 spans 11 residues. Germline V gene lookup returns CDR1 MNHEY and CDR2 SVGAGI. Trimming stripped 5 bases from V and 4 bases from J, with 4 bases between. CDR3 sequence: CASSRADTQYF. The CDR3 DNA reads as TGTGCCAGCAGTCGAGCAGATACGCAGTATTTT.

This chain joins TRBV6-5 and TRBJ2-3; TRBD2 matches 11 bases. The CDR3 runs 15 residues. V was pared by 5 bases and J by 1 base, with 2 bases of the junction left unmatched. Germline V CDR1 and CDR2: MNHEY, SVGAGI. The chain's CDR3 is CASSLAGGRTDTQYF. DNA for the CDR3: TGTGCCAGCAGTCTAGCGGGAGGACGCACAGATACGCAGTATTTT.

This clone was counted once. CDR3 sequence (DNA): TGTGCCAGCAGCGAACAGGGAAGGGAGACCCAGTACTTC. It yields the protein CASSEQGRETQYF. The J gene is TRBJ2-5, the V gene TRBV9, with D perhaps TRBD1 (6 bases). Germline CDR1 and CDR2: SGDLS and YYNGEE. The CDR3 consists of 13 residues. The ends were cut back, 3 bases at V and 5 bases at J, with 11 bases in the middle. Full variable domain (missing parts from reference TRBV9 and TRBJ2-5): DSGVTQTPKHLITATGQRVTLRCSPRSGDLSVYWYQQSLDQGLQFLIQYYNGEERAKGNILERFSAQQFPDLHSELNLSSLELGDSALYFCASSEQGRETQYFGPGTRLLVL.